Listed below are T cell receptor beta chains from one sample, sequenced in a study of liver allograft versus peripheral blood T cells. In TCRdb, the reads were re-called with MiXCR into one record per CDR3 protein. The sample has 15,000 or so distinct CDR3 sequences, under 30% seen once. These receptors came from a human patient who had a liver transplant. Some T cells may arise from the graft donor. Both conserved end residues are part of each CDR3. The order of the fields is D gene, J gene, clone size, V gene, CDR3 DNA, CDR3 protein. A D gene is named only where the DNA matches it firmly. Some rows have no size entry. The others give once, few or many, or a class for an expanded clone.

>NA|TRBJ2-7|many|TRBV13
TGTGCCAGCAGCTTAGGGACAGACCGCTACGAGCAGTACTTC
CASSLGTDRYEQYF
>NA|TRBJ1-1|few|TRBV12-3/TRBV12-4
TGTGCCAGCAGTTCCAGTCGGAACACTGAAGCTTTCTTT
CASSSSRNTEAFF
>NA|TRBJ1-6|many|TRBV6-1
TGTGCCAGCAGTGAGAGAAGCGGTAATTCACCCCTCCACTTT
CASSERSGNSPLHF
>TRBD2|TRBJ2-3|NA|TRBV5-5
TGTGCCAGCAGCGGACTAGCGGGGGCGACAGATACGCAGTATTTT
CASSGLAGATDTQYF
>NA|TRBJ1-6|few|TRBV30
TGTGCCTGGAAGGTGGCAGGGAGTAATTCACCCCTCCACTTT
CAWKVAGSNSPLHF
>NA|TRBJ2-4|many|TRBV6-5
TGTGCCAGCAGTTACTCACAGAAAAACATTCAGTACTTC
CASSYSQKNIQYF
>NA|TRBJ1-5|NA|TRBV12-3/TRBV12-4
TGTGCCAGCAGTTTAGTGGGGGGAGATCAGCCCCAGCATTTT
CASSLVGGDQPQHF
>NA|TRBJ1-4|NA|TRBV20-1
TGCAGTGCTAGGGGAGGGGCTAATGAAAAACTGTTTTTT
CSARGGANEKLFF
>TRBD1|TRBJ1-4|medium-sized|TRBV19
TGTGCCAGTAGCCACCTACAGGGGGCAACTAATGAAAAACTGTTTTTT
CASSHLQGATNEKLFF
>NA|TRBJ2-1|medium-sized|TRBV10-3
TGTGCCATCAGCCCGGGACAGGGACTAGTGAATGAGCAGTTCTTC
CAISPGQGLVNEQFF
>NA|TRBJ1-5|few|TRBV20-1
TGCAGTGCTAGAGATCAAAGGACCGCGAGCAATCAGCCCCAGCATTTT
CSARDQRTASNQPQHF
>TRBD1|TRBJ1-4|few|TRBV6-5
TGTGCCACCAGGGGGAGGGGAGGTGAAAAACTGTTTTTT
CATRGRGGEKLFF
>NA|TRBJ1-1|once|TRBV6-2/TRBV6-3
TGTGCCAGCAGTTACCCACCGACGAGGGCCACTGAAGCTTTCTTT
CASSYPPTRATEAFF
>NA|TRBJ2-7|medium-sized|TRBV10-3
TGTGCCATCAGGGGAGACTCAGGATCCGCTCGGGACGAGCAGTACTTC
CAIRGDSGSARDEQYF
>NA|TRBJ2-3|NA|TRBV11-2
TGTGCCAGCAGCCCCCAGCGCACAGATACGCAGTATTTT
CASSPQRTDTQYF
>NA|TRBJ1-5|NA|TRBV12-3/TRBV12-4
TGTGCCAGCAGTAACGACAGGAGCAATCAGCCCCAGCATTTT
CASSNDRSNQPQHF
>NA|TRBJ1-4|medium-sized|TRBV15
TGTGCCACCAGCGATCTTCTTAGGGAGGATGCAACTAATGAAAAACTGTTTTTT
CATSDLLREDATNEKLFF
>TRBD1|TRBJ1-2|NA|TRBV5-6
TGTGCCAGCAGCTACGGACAGGGCCCTGGTGCGAATGGCTACACCTTC
CASSYGQGPGANGYTF
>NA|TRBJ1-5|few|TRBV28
TGTGCCAGCAGTTCCCCGAAGACAGGAGCCAAGAATCAGCCCCAGCATTTT
CASSSPKTGAKNQPQHF
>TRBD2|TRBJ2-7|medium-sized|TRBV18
TGTGCCAGCTCACCGCCAAATCGCCTTAGCGGGATTGTTGGGTACGAGCAGTACTTC
CASSPPNRLSGIVGYEQYF
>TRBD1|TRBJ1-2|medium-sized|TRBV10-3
TGTGCCATCACCCCTCGACAGGGGCATTATGGCTACACCTTC
CAITPRQGHYGYTF
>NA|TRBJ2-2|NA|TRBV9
TGTGCCAGCAGCGGGGGGGCGGGGATATTCACCGGGGAGCTGTTTTTT
CASSGGAGIFTGELFF
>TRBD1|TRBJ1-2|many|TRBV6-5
TGTGCCAGCAGTTCCGACCGGGACAGGGTCCTGTATGGCTACACCTTC
CASSSDRDRVLYGYTF
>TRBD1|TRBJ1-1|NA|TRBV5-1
TGCGCCAGCAGCTTGATGACAGGGTTTGAGGGTGAAGCTTTCTTT
CASSLMTGFEGEAFF
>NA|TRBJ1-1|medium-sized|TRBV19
TGTGCCAGTAGTCAAGGAGGATATGAAGCTTTCTTT
CASSQGGYEAFF
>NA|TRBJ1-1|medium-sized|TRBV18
TGTGCCAGCTCACTTCGGTGGGGGGGGAGGAACACTGAAGCTTTCTTT
CASSLRWGGRNTEAFF
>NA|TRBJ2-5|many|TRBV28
TGTGCCAGCAGTTTTACACAGGGATTAAGAGAGACCCAGTACTTC
CASSFTQGLRETQYF
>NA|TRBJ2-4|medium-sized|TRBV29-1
TGCAGCGTTGAAGGGGGAGGAAACATTCAGTACTTC
CSVEGGGNIQYF
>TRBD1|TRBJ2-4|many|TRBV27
TGTGCCAGCAGTCCAGGGACAGGGGGTCACCTGGGCATTCAGTACTTC
CASSPGTGGHLGIQYF
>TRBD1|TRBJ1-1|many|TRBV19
TGTGCCAGTAGTATAAGGGACAGGCGGAACACTGAAGCTTTCTTT
CASSIRDRRNTEAFF
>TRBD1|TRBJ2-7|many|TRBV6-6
TGTGCCAGCAGTTACCCGGACAGGGGAAATTACGAGCAGTACTTC
CASSYPDRGNYEQYF
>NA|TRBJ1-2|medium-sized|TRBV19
TGTGCCAGTAGTATCGGGGCAGAGGCTAACTATGGCTACACCTTC
CASSIGAEANYGYTF
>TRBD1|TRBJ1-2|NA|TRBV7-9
TGTGCCAGCAGTCTAGGACAGGGGAGCTATGGCTACACCTTC
CASSLGQGSYGYTF
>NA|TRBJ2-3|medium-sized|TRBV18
TGTGCCAGCTCACCAACGGCTCGCACAGATACGCAGTATTTT
CASSPTARTDTQYF
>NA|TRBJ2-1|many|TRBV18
TGTGCCAGCTCACCACCTCTCCTACCCAACAATGAGCAGTTCTTC
CASSPPLLPNNEQFF
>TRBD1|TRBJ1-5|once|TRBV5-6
TGTGCCAGCAGCTTGGGGGACAGGGAGGCCAATCAGTCCCAGCATTTT
CASSLGDREANQSQHF
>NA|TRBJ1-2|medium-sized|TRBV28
TGTGCCAGCAGCCCAGACGGTTCCTATGGCTACACCTTC
CASSPDGSYGYTF
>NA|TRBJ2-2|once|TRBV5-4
TGTGCCAGCAGTTACGGACTAAAGGGGAGTAACGGGGAGCTGTTTTTT
CASSYGLKGSNGELFF
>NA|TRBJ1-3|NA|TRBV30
TGTGCCTGTGGACGCGCGGCTGGAAACACCATATATTTT
CACGRAAGNTIYF